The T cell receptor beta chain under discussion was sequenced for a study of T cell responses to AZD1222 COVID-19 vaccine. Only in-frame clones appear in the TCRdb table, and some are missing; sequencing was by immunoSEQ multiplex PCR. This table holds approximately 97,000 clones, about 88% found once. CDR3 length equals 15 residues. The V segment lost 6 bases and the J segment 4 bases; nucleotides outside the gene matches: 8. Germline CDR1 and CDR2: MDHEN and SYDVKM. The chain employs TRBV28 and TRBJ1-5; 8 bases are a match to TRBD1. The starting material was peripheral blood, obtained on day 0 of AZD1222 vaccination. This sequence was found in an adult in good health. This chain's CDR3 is CASRFSGGRNQPQHF. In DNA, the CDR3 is TGTGCCAGCAGATTCTCAGGGGGCAGGAATCAGCCCCAGCATTTT.